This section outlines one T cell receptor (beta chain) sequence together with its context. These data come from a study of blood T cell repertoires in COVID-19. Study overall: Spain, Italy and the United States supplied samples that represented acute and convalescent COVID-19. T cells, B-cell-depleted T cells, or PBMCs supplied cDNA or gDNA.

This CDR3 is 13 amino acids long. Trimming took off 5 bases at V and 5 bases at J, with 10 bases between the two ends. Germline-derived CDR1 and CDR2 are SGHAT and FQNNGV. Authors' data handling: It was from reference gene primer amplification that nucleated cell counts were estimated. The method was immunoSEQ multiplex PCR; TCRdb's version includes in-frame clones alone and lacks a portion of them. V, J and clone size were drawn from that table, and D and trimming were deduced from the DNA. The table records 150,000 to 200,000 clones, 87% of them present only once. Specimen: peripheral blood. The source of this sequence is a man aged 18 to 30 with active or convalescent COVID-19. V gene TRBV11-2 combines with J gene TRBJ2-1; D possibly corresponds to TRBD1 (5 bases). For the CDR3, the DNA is TGTGCCAGCAGCGCAGGGATTAACAATGAGCAGTTCTTC. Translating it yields CASSAGINNEQFF.